The sequence of this T cell receptor (beta chain) was determined in a study of blood T cell repertoires in COVID-19. At the level of the study: Specimens from acute and convalescent COVID-19 originated in the United States, Italy and Spain. The analysed material was cDNA or gDNA that came from T cells, B-cell-depleted T cells, or PBMCs.

The CDR3 spans 13 residues. After removal of 1 base from V and 13 bases from J, the junction contained 8 bases not matched to a gene. In germline, CDR1 is SNHLY, CDR2 FYNNEI. The authors' processing: Using reference gene primer amplification, nucleated cell counts were estimated. Method: immunoSEQ multiplex PCR; TCRdb's copy keeps in-frame clones and lacks some. The DNA gave D and trimming, while V, J and clone size come from that table. The sample holds roughly 200,000 clones, roughly 75% seen once. Input material: peripheral blood. The TCR sequence derives from a woman in her 70s with acute or convalescent COVID-19. The chain is built from TRBV2 and TRBJ2-7; 9 bases match TRBD1. This CDR3 reads CASSEGGQGDPYF. CDR3 DNA sequence: TGTGCCAGCAGTGAAGGGGGACAGGGCGATCCATACTTC.